This T cell receptor beta chain appears in the sequencing data of a study of blood T cell repertoires in COVID-19. TCRdb keeps only in-frame clones here, not all; method: immunoSEQ multiplex PCR. The sample holds around 140,000 clones; around 89% are singletons and the top ten take less than 20%. This clonotype originated in a man aged 45-65 years with active or convalescent COVID-19. The source material was peripheral blood.

The CDR3 reads CASSGSGGYNTGELFF. CDR3 coding DNA: TGTGCCAGCAGCGGTAGCGGGGGGTACAACACCGGGGAGCTGTTTTTT. The chain links TRBV9 to TRBJ2-2; 10 bases match TRBD2. This CDR3 has 16 amino acids. V was pared by 3 bases and J by 2 bases, with 4 bases of the junction left unmatched. Germline V CDR1 and CDR2: SGDLS, YYNGEE. Combining the CDR3 with reference TRBV9 and TRBJ2-2 gives the whole variable domain DSGVTQTPKHLITATGQRVTLRCSPRSGDLSVYWYQQSLDQGLQFLIQYYNGEERAKGNILERFSAQQFPDLHSELNLSSLELGDSALYFCASSGSGGYNTGELFFGEGSRLTVL.